Presented here are 3 T cell receptor beta chains from one specimen sequenced in a study of Graves' ophthalmopathy and Graves' hyperthyroidism. Beta-chain TCR CDR3 regions were amplified from RNA transcripts. Second-round multiplex PCR followed a first-round RT-PCR using HTBI primers. One entry per CDR3 protein results from TCRdb running MiXCR on the multiplex PCR reads. The sample records 500,000 to 700,000 distinct CDR3 sequences, about 20% being singletons. Sequencing input: peripheral blood. The receptors stem from a woman under 30 with stable Graves' hyperthyroidism. Some clones in this sample may be carry-over from other donors' samples.

This clonotype was seen a handful of times. The CDR3 bases are TGTGCCAGCGCAGGGATCGGCGGAAACACCATATATTTT. Translating it yields CASAGIGGNTIYF. The V call is TRBV6-1, the J call TRBJ1-3; the D gene is possibly TRBD1 (5 bases). The CDR3 totals 13 residues. The V and J ends lost 8 bases and 4 bases respectively, with 12 bases between them. Germline V lookup: CDR1 MNHNS, CDR2 SASEGT.

This clonotype was recorded at least ten times. The chain employs TRBV7-9 and TRBJ1-2; D is perhaps TRBD1 (6 bases). CDR3 length equals 14 residues. Germline CDR1 and CDR2: SEHNR and FQNEAQ (reference sequence). Trimming cost V 5 bases and J 6 bases, with 16 bases left between them. CDR3 in DNA: TGTGCCAGCAGCCTAACAGGGAAATGGGATGGCTACACCTTC. Residues: CASSLTGKWDGYTF.

This clonotype showed up just a few times. The rearrangement joins TRBV28 to TRBJ2-5; 15 positions agree with TRBD2. The length of the CDR3 is 14 residues. CDR1 and CDR2 (germline): MDHEN, SYDVKM. V dropped 8 bases and J dropped 6; count of bases not matched to a gene: 4. DNA of the CDR3: TGTGCCAGCGGACTAGCGGGGGGGATTCAGACCCAGTACTTC. It encodes CASGLAGGIQTQYF.